A single sample is the source of the 14 T cell receptor beta chains below, sequenced in a study of T cell responses to AZD1222 COVID-19 vaccine. The protocol was immunoSEQ multiplex PCR, while the TCRdb copy is restricted to in-frame clones and leaves out a portion. The sample records 150,000 to 200,000 clones, roughly 92% being singletons. Material: peripheral blood, obtained on day 0 of AZD1222 vaccination. These receptors were taken from an adult in good health.

The V gene is TRBV28, the J gene TRBJ1-1; D is uncertain. From germline, CDR1 is MDHEN and CDR2 SYDVKM. V was shortened by 3 bases and J by 5 bases, with 19 bases between the two germline ends. The CDR3 covers 16 residues. This CDR3 reads CASSLEGFGFGTEAFF. DNA of the CDR3: TGTGCCAGCAGTTTGGAGGGCTTTGGCTTTGGAACTGAAGCTTTCTTT.

The CDR3 DNA reads as TGTGCCAGCAGCTTGACCGGACAGCTCTATGGCTACACCTTC. Its translation: CASSLTGQLYGYTF. The rearrangement joins TRBV5-6 to TRBJ1-2, with D possibly matching TRBD1 (6 bases). V was pared by 1 base and J by 4 bases, with 11 bases between. The CDR3 sequence is 14 residues long. Germline CDR1 SGHDT, CDR2 YYEEEE.

The chain links TRBV2 to TRBJ1-2, with 7 bases aligning to TRBD1. Per the germline V gene, CDR1 is SNHLY and CDR2 is FYNNEI. J lost 2 bases, V lost 4 bases, and 4 bases had no gene match. The CDR3 is 14 amino acids. The CDR3 region has the DNA TGTGCCAGCAGTGGGAGACAGGGAAACTATGGCTACACCTTC. Its translation is CASSGRQGNYGYTF.

The rearrangement joins TRBV27 to TRBJ2-2; D gene ambiguous. Germline values: CDR1 MNHEY, CDR2 SMNVEV (reference sequence). V dropped 3 bases and J dropped 1 base, with 3 bases sitting between them. The CDR3 spans 13 residues. In DNA, the CDR3 is TGTGCCAGCAGTTTTCAGAACACCGGGGAGCTGTTTTTT. Translated, it gives CASSFQNTGELFF.

The chain employs TRBV30 and TRBJ1-2; 8 bases agree with TRBD1. The germline CDR1 and CDR2 sequences are GTSNPN and SVGIG (reference sequence). J gave up 5 bases and V 2 bases, and 10 bases lay outside the gene matches. This CDR3 region has 15 residues. The CDR3 DNA reads TGTGCCTGGAGTTGGCAGGGGGCGCCGGTTTATGGCTACACCTTC. Translation: CAWSWQGAPVYGYTF.

This chain joins TRBV12-5 and TRBJ1-1; D uncertain. The germline V gene has CDR1 LGHNT and CDR2 FRNRAP. Between the trimmed V and J ends, which lost 9 bases and 6 bases, there was a span of 17 bases. The CDR3 sequence is 13 residues long. The CDR3: CASKPDQEAEAFF. The CDR3 coding sequence is TGTGCTAGCAAACCAGACCAGGAAGCTGAAGCTTTCTTT. Drawing the rest from reference TRBV12-5 and TRBJ1-1, the complete variable domain is DARVTQTPRHKVTEMGQEVTMRCQPILGHNTVFWYRQTMMQGLELLAYFRNRAPLDDSGMPKDRFSAEMPDATLATLKIQPSEPRDSAVYFCASKPDQEAEAFFGQGTRLTVV.

Only a few counts were recorded for this clone. V is TRBV20-1 and J is TRBJ2-5, with D maybe TRBD2 (6 bases). Germline-derived CDR1 and CDR2 are DFQATT and SNEGSKA (reference sequence). Trimming stripped 3 bases from V and 0 bases from J, with 11 bases between. The CDR3 is made up of 14 amino acids. The CDR3 region is CSASGLANQETQYF. In nucleotides, the CDR3 is TGCAGTGCTAGTGGCCTAGCGAACCAAGAGACCCAGTACTTC.

The rearrangement links TRBV30 to TRBJ1-2, with D possibly being TRBD1 (6 bases). The CDR3 has 14 amino acids. Trimming cost V 2 bases and J 2 bases, with 12 bases left between them. Germline CDR1 reads GTSNPN; CDR2 reads SVGIG (reference sequence). CDR3 in DNA: TGTGCCTGGAGTACCCCCCAGGGGAACTATGGCTACACCTTC. It is translated as CAWSTPQGNYGYTF.

V gene TRBV5-1 combines with J gene TRBJ1-2; no clear D gene. The CDR3 sequence is 14 residues long. V shed 0 bases and J shed 4 bases, with 10 bases lying between them. Germline lookup yields CDR1 SGHRS and CDR2 YFSETQ. Written as DNA, the CDR3 is TGCGCCAGCAGCTTGGCCATAGGCGGCTATGGCTACACCTTC. Its protein product is CASSLAIGGYGYTF. The full variable domain, with the rest looked up from reference TRBV5-1 and TRBJ1-2, is KAGVTQTPRYLIKTRGQQVTLSCSPISGHRSVSWYQQTPGQGLQFLFEYFSETQRNKGNFPGRFSGRQFSNSRSEMNVSTLELGDSALYLCASSLAIGGYGYTFGSGTRLTVV.

V is TRBV20-1 and J is TRBJ1-1, with D maybe TRBD1 (5 bases). Germline CDR1 is DFQATT and CDR2 is SNEGSKA (reference sequence). Trimming stripped 3 bases from V and 1 base from J, with 9 bases between. The CDR3 is 13 residues long. CDR3 amino acids: CSASEGWNTEAFF. In DNA form, the CDR3 reads TGCAGTGCTAGTGAGGGGTGGAACACTGAAGCTTTCTTT.

The chain links TRBV7-2 to TRBJ1-3, with D possibly TRBD1 on 6 matching bases. V was clipped by 5 bases and J by 0 bases, with 17 bases between them. CDR1 SGHTA and CDR2 FQGNSA come from the germline V gene. The CDR3 consists of 17 residues. CDR3: CASSPVPGQLSGNTIYF. Here the CDR3 DNA reads TGTGCCAGCAGCCCAGTCCCCGGACAGCTCTCTGGAAACACCATATATTTT.

This chain joins TRBV10-3 and TRBJ1-6; possibly TRBD1 for D (5 bases). V lost 7 bases and J lost 0, with 10 bases in between. CDR3 length: 15 residues. Germline V gene lookup returns CDR1 ENHRY and CDR2 SYGVKD. This chain's CDR3 is CAIKGDSSYNSPLHF. The CDR3 nucleotides read TGTGCCATCAAAGGTGACAGCTCCTATAATTCACCCCTCCACTTT.

Note on this clone: The junction departs from the called germline gene at one end, perhaps through a read error. Other DNA sequences of this sample code for an identical CDR3. V gene TRBV6-1 combines with J gene TRBJ2-1; D possibly corresponds to TRBD2 (7 bases). Germline loops: CDR1 MNHNS, CDR2 SASEGT. The CDR3 extends over 16 amino acids. The CDR3: CASCDGGGGSYNEQFF. The DNA of the CDR3 is TGTGCCAGCTGTGATGGGGGAGGGGGGTCCTACAATGAGCAGTTCTTC.

V and J are TRBV4-2 and TRBJ1-5, with D hard to call. This CDR3 contains 13 residues. The V end lost 3 bases, the J end lost 7 bases, and 10 bases lay between the germline ends. CDR1 and CDR2 from the germline V gene are LGHNA and YNFKEQ. Written as DNA, the CDR3 is TGTGCCAGCAGCCAGGAAGGTGGGCAGCCCCAGCATTTT. It yields the protein CASSQEGGQPQHF.